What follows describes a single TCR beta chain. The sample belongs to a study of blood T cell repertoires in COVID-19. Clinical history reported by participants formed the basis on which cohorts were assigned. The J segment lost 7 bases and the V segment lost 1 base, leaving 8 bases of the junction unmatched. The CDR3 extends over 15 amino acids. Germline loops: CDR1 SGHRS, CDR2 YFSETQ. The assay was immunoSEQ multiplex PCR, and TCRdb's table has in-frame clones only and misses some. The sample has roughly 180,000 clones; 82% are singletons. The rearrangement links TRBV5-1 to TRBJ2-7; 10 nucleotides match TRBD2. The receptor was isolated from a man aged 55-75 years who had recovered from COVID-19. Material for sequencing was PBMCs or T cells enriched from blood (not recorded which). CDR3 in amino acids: CASSLSSGGSLEQYF. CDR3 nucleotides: TGCGCCAGCAGCTTGTCTAGCGGGGGATCTCTAGAGCAGTACTTC.